These T cell receptor beta chains were read from a single sample in a study of beta chain features in type 1 diabetes. The repertoire was sequenced with immunoSEQ multiplex PCR; TCRdb's copy has only in-frame clones and lacks some. This sample carries some 350,000 clones, roughly 13% of them seen once, and the ten largest clones take 0.015%. The sequenced material came from naive CD4+ T cells from blood. These receptors all come from a woman aged 18-29 years with type 1 diabetes. The CDR3 runs from the conserved cysteine through the conserved F or W. D genes are given only for firm matches. Some rows mark clone size as missing; the rest say once, few, many or name a class of expanded clone.

j_call clone_size d_call v_call cdr3_nt cdr3_aa
TRBJ2-1 few NA TRBV28 TGTGCCAGCACCACTTGGGGCTACTACAATGAGCAGTTCTTC CASTTWGYYNEQFF
TRBJ1-1 NA NA TRBV4-2 TGTGCCAGCAGCCAAGATGAGCACACTGAAGCTTTCTTT CASSQDEHTEAFF
TRBJ2-6 NA NA TRBV18 TGTGCCAGCTCACCAATCGGGAGCACTGGGGCCAACGTCCTGACTTTC CASSPIGSTGANVLTF
TRBJ2-4 NA TRBD1 TRBV11-3 TGTGCCAGCAGCGCCCGGGACAGCTTAATAGCCAAAAACATTCAGTACTTC CASSARDSLIAKNIQYF
TRBJ1-1 NA TRBD1 TRBV2 TGTGCCAGCAGAGTGACAGGGGGAACTGAAGCTTTCTTT CASRVTGGTEAFF
TRBJ1-2 NA NA TRBV18 TGTGCCAGCTCACCCCCGGGGGGGGACTATGGCTACACCTTC CASSPPGGDYGYTF
TRBJ2-1 NA TRBD2 TRBV5-1 TGCGCCAGCAGCTCTACCCTAGCGGGAGATCGCAATGAGCAGTTCTTC CASSSTLAGDRNEQFF
TRBJ2-3 few TRBD2 TRBV5-1 TGCGCCAGCAGCTTGGCCGGGCTAGCGGCAGATACGCAGTATTTT CASSLAGLAADTQYF
TRBJ2-5 few NA TRBV9 TGTGCCAGCAGCGTAGGACAGCAAGAGACCCAGTACTTC CASSVGQQETQYF
TRBJ2-6 NA TRBD1 TRBV30 TGTGCCTGGAGTGTTATGGACAGGTACACCTCTGGGGCCAACGTCCTGACTTTC CAWSVMDRYTSGANVLTF
TRBJ2-1 few TRBD2 TRBV5-1 TGCGCCAGCAGCTTGGTTGGATCAAGCGGGAGCCAAAGCGATGAGCAGTTCTTC CASSLVGSSGSQSDEQFF
TRBJ1-2 many NA TRBV7-9 TGTGCCAGCAGCTTACCCGCACGGGGCTACACCTTC CASSLPARGYTF
TRBJ2-1 NA NA TRBV6-6 TGTGCCAGCAGCGCTGGGGCGGGAAGCTCCTACAATGAGCAGTTCTTC CASSAGAGSSYNEQFF
TRBJ2-1 few TRBD2 TRBV19 TGTGCCAGTAGCTCCCGACTAGCGGGAGTGTGGGATGAGCAGTTCTTC CASSSRLAGVWDEQFF
TRBJ2-7 few TRBD2 TRBV6-1 TGTGCCAGCAGTGAAGGAGGGACTAGCTACGAGCAGTACTTC CASSEGGTSYEQYF
TRBJ1-1 NA NA TRBV19 TGTGCCAGTAGTCGTTCAGGGAAGAATAGTGCAGCTTTCTTT CASSRSGKNSAAFF
TRBJ2-5 NA NA TRBV5-1 TGCGCCAGCAGCATATACCAAGAGACCCAGTACTTC CASSIYQETQYF
TRBJ2-6 NA NA TRBV9 TGTGCCAGCAGCGTATCGGACAGCAAATCTGGGGCCAACGTCCTGACTTTC CASSVSDSKSGANVLTF
TRBJ1-2 few TRBD1 TRBV5-1 TGCGCCAGCAGCTTGGGGACAGGACCTGGGTTGGGCTACACCTTC CASSLGTGPGLGYTF
TRBJ2-3 NA TRBD2 TRBV2 TGTGCCAGCAGTGAACAACTAGCGGGAGGTGGGGATACGCAGTATTTT CASSEQLAGGGDTQYF
TRBJ1-1 few TRBD1 TRBV19 TGTGCCAGTAGTATCGGACAGGTGAACACTGAAGCTTTCTTT CASSIGQVNTEAFF
TRBJ2-5 NA NA TRBV11-2 TGTGCCAGCAGCTTATCTAGGAATACAGGGATTCAAGAGACCCAGTACTTC CASSLSRNTGIQETQYF
TRBJ1-1 NA NA TRBV9 TGTGCCAGCAGCGTCCAGGGGTCGAACACTGAAGCTTTCTTT CASSVQGSNTEAFF
TRBJ1-1 NA TRBD1 TRBV29-1 TGCAGCGTTGTGGCGCAGGGGGCGAACACTGAAGCTTTCTTT CSVVAQGANTEAFF
TRBJ2-7 NA TRBD2 TRBV19 TGTGCCAGTAGTCCCCGAAATCTAGCGGGGGGGACCTCCTACGAGCAGTACTTC CASSPRNLAGGTSYEQYF
TRBJ2-3 NA TRBD2 TRBV11-2 TGTGCCAGCAGCCTCGGGACTAGCGAAAGGGGGGATACGCAGTATTTT CASSLGTSERGDTQYF
TRBJ2-7 NA NA TRBV7-2 TGTGCCAGCAGCTTAGCAGGGGCTAACTACGAGCAGTACTTC CASSLAGANYEQYF
TRBJ2-5 NA TRBD2 TRBV5-4 TGTGCCAGCAGCCCACCTCTAGCGGGAGAGACCCAGTACTTC CASSPPLAGETQYF
TRBJ2-5 NA TRBD1 TRBV6-5 TGTGCCAGCAGCCCCCGGACAGGGGGTAGAGAGACCCAGTACTTC CASSPRTGGRETQYF
TRBJ1-1 NA NA TRBV18 TGTGCCAGCTCTGCAGGGCAGAACACTGAAGCTTTCTTT CASSAGQNTEAFF
TRBJ1-5 few NA TRBV6-5 TGTGCCAGCAGTCGCGATGGCAATCAGCCCCAGCATTTT CASSRDGNQPQHF
TRBJ1-5 NA TRBD1 TRBV18 TGTGCCAGCTCACCCGGGGACAGGGGGGATCAGCCCCAGCATTTT CASSPGDRGDQPQHF
TRBJ2-1 NA TRBD2 TRBV2 TGTGCCAGCAGCGATAGTAGCGGGAGGGCCGGTGAGCAGTTCTTC CASSDSSGRAGEQFF
TRBJ2-3 few TRBD1 TRBV5-1 TGCGCCAGCAGCGCGGGACAGGGGACGGTACTGGGGGATACGCAGTATTTT CASSAGQGTVLGDTQYF
TRBJ1-4 NA TRBD1 TRBV4-1 TGCGCCAGCAGCCAAGATCCGACAGGGTGGTACTCTGGTGAAAAACTGTTTTTT CASSQDPTGWYSGEKLFF
TRBJ2-7 NA NA TRBV7-9 TGTGCCAGCAGCTTAAACGGCTACGAGCAGTACTTC CASSLNGYEQYF
TRBJ2-5 NA TRBD2 TRBV28 TGTGCCAGCAGCCGCAGGACTAGGCGAGAGACCCAGTACTTC CASSRRTRRETQYF
TRBJ1-1 few NA TRBV10-3 TGTGCCATCAGTGAGTTAAACACTGAAGCTTTCTTT CAISELNTEAFF
TRBJ2-3 NA TRBD2 TRBV7-3 TGTGCCAGCAGCTCGGGACTAGCGGGAGGCACAGATACGCAGTATTTT CASSSGLAGGTDTQYF
TRBJ2-1 few TRBD1 TRBV5-5 TGTGCCAGCAGGCAGGGGGCAAATGAGTTCTTC CASRQGANEFF
TRBJ1-5 NA TRBD1 TRBV28 TGTGCCAGCAGCGTAGGGACAGGGGGGTTTCAGCCCCAGCATTTT CASSVGTGGFQPQHF
TRBJ1-4 few TRBD1 TRBV7-6 TGTGCCAGCAGCTTAGCGACAGGGAGCGAAAAACTGTTTTTT CASSLATGSEKLFF
TRBJ1-1 NA TRBD1 TRBV7-2 TGTGCCAGCAGCCAACAGGGGGCAGCCACTGAAGCTTTCTTT CASSQQGAATEAFF
TRBJ2-6 few NA TRBV6-1 TGTGCCAGCAGGAATGCGCACTCTGGGGCCAACGTCCTGACTTTC CASRNAHSGANVLTF
TRBJ2-1 NA TRBD2 TRBV4-1 TGCGCCAGCAGTTCTAGCGGGAGCTCCTACAATGAGCAGTTCTTC CASSSSGSSYNEQFF
TRBJ1-4 few TRBD1 TRBV7-9 TGTGCCAGCAGCTTCCGGACAGGGGGCGGTGAAAAACTGTTTTTT CASSFRTGGGEKLFF
TRBJ2-7 NA NA TRBV4-1 TGCGCCAGCAGCCACGAATTGAGGACAGTTTACGAGCAGTACTTC CASSHELRTVYEQYF
TRBJ1-5 NA NA TRBV2 TGTGCCAGCGCTATGGTGCTCAATCAGCCCCAGCATTTT CASAMVLNQPQHF
TRBJ1-2 NA TRBD1 TRBV6-5 TGTGCCAGCAGTTATGGGGACAGGAGGGGTGACTACACCTTC CASSYGDRRGDYTF
TRBJ1-2 few NA TRBV6-5 TGTGCCAGCAGGGAACAGGGAACAGCTAACTATGGCTACACCTTC CASREQGTANYGYTF
TRBJ2-5 NA NA TRBV5-1 TGCGCCAGCAGCTTGACTACGGACCAAGAGACCCAGTACTTC CASSLTTDQETQYF
TRBJ2-1 NA NA TRBV5-6 TGTGCCAGCAGCCCCTTAGAGTATGCCCCCAATGAGCAGTTCTTC CASSPLEYAPNEQFF
TRBJ2-1 NA TRBD2 TRBV28 TGTGCCAGCAGTTTCCGGACTAGCGGGAGAAATGAGCAGTTCTTC CASSFRTSGRNEQFF
TRBJ1-5 NA NA TRBV28 TGTGCCAGCAGCCCACGTAGCAGGGGCAGCAATCAGCCCCAGCATTTT CASSPRSRGSNQPQHF